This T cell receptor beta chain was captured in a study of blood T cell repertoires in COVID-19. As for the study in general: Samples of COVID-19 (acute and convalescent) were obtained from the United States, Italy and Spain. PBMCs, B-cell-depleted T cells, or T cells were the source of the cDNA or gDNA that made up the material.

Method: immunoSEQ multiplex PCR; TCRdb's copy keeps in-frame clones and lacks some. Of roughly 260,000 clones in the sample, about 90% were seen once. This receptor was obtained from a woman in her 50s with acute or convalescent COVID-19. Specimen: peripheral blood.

Here the CDR3 DNA reads TGTGCCAGCAGCAAAGGGGGACAGGGGGCGATCACAGATACGCAGTATTTT. Translating gives CASSKGGQGAITDTQYF. J is TRBJ2-3 and V is TRBV21-1; whether TRBD1, the table's D call, matches the DNA was not checked. TRBV21-1 is given as a pseudogene. The CDR3 spans 17 residues.